What follows is one TCR beta chain and its context. Its target is not known. This sample is drawn from a study of cytomegalovirus exposure and HLA in healthy donors. Regarding the study as a whole: V- and J-gene trimming of TCR beta was linked (in a later analysis) to a missense DCLRE1C variant.

The germline CDR1 and CDR2 sequences are SGHVS and FQNEAQ. V dropped 1 base and J dropped 5; count of bases not matched to a gene: 11. There are 17 residues in the CDR3. Primers: 60 Vbeta forward and 13 Jbeta reverse. Data came from immunoSEQ multiplex PCR; TCRdb stores just in-frame clones and leaves some out. The sample consists of approximately 100,000 clones, about 70% of them appearing once. The sequence was collected from a woman aged 50 to 60 in good health and CMV-seropositive. Sequencing input: PBMCs. V usage is TRBV7-8 and J usage is TRBJ2-3; 8 bases match TRBD2. In nucleotides, the CDR3 is TGTGCCAGCAGCTTAGGGGGTTTAGCGGGGAAATTAGATACGCAGTATTTT. Amino acid sequence: CASSLGGLAGKLDTQYF.